Reported below is one T cell receptor beta chain. Its antigen is as yet unknown. This CDR3 is 13 amino acids long. Germline lookup yields CDR1 LNHDA and CDR2 SQIVND (reference sequence). The V and J ends lost 4 bases and 2 bases respectively, with 9 bases between them. This entry is derived from a study of T cell responses to AZD1222 COVID-19 vaccine. Whole-study findings and limits: In a largely white British group with more females than males, clonal diversity was possibly underestimated.

Generated by immunoSEQ multiplex PCR, the TCRdb table keeps only in-frame clones and is missing some. The data contain about 160,000 clones, approximately 87% of them singletons. Sequencing used peripheral blood, obtained 28 days after the second AZD1222 dose. The chain has TRBV19 and TRBJ2-7; D is undetermined. The TCR was taken from an adult who received the AZD1222 COVID-19 vaccine. CDR3 residues: CASSTTLTYEQYF. In nucleotides, the CDR3 is TGTGCCAGTAGTACGACCCTAACCTACGAGCAGTACTTC.